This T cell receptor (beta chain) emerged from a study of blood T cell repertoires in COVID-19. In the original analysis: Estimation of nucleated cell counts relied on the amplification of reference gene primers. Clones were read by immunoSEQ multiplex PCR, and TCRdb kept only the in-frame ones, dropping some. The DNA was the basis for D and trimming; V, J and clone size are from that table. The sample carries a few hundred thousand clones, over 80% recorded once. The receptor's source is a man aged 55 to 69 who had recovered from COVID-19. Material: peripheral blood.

The DNA for the CDR3 is TGTGCCAGCAGCTGGGACTACAAGACCCAGTACTTC. The encoded protein is CASSWDYKTQYF. J is TRBJ2-5 and V is TRBV3-1 (or the pseudogene TRBV3-2); TRBD2 matches 7 bases. The trim removed 5 bases at V and 6 bases at J, leaving 3 bases unmatched. This CDR3 region has 12 residues. The germline V gene has CDR1 LGHDT and CDR2 YNNKEL (reference sequence).